A single sample is the source of the 16 T cell receptor beta chains below, sequenced in a study of blood T cells in healthy people across ages (dated by TCRdb to between 2014 and 2016). Receptors were amplified or captured by 5' RACE. The sequencer listed for this sample is Illumina HiSeq 2500. The second PCR ran for about 6 to 11 cycles and used a J-beta primer mix along with a sample-barcoded 5' primer. TCRdb trimmed the raw reads at Q25, called clones with MiXCR and kept productive beta chains. Each entry merges the rows of one CDR3 protein and shows their most common DNA and genes. Counted in this sample were roughly 800,000 distinct CDR3 sequences; approximately 53% of them appeared once. The top ten constitute approximately 40% of the sample. The source material was blood. The source is a man aged 80 or over in good health.

V gene TRBV19 combines with J gene TRBJ2-2; 8 bases match TRBD2. The germline V gene encodes CDR1 LNHDA and CDR2 SQIVND (reference sequence). Trimming took 7 bases from V and 4 from J; bases not matched to a gene: 5. The CDR3 loop spans 14 amino acids. CDR3 bases: TGTGCCAGTACATCGGGGGGGTTCACCGGGGAGCTGTTTTTT. Protein product: CASTSGGFTGELFF. Full variable domain (outside the CDR3, taken from reference TRBV19 and TRBJ2-2): DGGITQSPKYLFRKEGQNVTLSCEQNLNHDAMYWYRQDPGQGLRLIYYSQIVNDFQKGDIAEGYSVSREKKESFPLTVTSAQKNPTAFYLCASTSGGFTGELFFGEGSRLTVL.

The chain uses TRBV27 and TRBJ2-3; no clear D. This CDR3 spans 13 amino acids. CDR1 is MNHEY, CDR2 SMNVEV, per germline (reference sequence). The V gene lost 6 bases and the J gene lost 14 bases, with 21 bases spanning the gap. CDR3 sequence: CASSIRGPRYAYF. DNA for the CDR3: TGTGCCAGCAGCATTAGAGGACCCAGATACGCGTATTTT.

The gene calls are TRBV7-2 and TRBJ2-3; 8 nucleotides match TRBD2. Germline V gives CDR1 SGHTA, CDR2 FQGNSA. V shed 5 bases and J 14 bases; nucleotides not matched to a gene: 21. The length of the CDR3 is 16 residues. In nucleotides, the CDR3 is TGTGCCAGCAGCACCCGGGGTAGCGGGAAGCACAGATACGCGTATTTT. Its translation is CASSTRGSGKHRYAYF.

The gene calls are TRBV6-2 or TRBV6-3 and TRBJ2-6, with 7 bases lining up with TRBD2. Germline loops: CDR1 MNHEY, CDR2 SVGEGT. The CDR3 sequence is 16 residues long. The V segment lost 6 bases and the J segment 0 bases; nucleotides outside the gene matches: 5. The CDR3 protein is CASRGGTHSGANVLTF. The CDR3 DNA sequence: TGTGCCAGCAGGGGAGGGACCCACTCTGGGGCCAACGTCCTGACTTTC.

The chain combines TRBV7-9 with TRBJ2-3; TRBD2 might be the D (5 bases). CDR3 size: 15 residues. V lost 5 bases to trimming and J lost 3 bases, with 15 bases between them. Germline V lookup: CDR1 SEHNR, CDR2 FQNEAQ (reference sequence). This chain's CDR3 is CASSPPTRRTDTQYF. CDR3 DNA: TGTGCCAGCAGCCCCCCGACGAGGAGGACAGATACGCAGTATTTT.

This clonotype turned up a few times. The chain joins TRBV6-5 to TRBJ1-1; no clear D gene. Between the trimmed V and J ends, which lost 4 bases and 2 bases, there was a span of 8 bases. Per the germline V gene, CDR1 is MNHEY and CDR2 is SVGAGI. The length of the CDR3 is 13 residues. The CDR3: CASSFLLNTEAFF. The CDR3 DNA reads as TGTGCCAGCAGTTTTTTACTTAACACTGAAGCTTTCTTT.

CDR3 sequence: CASSEGAGYGYTF. In nucleotides, the CDR3 is TGTGCCAGCAGTGAAGGGGCCGGCTATGGCTACACCTTC. The rearrangement uses TRBV6-1 and TRBJ1-2, with unresolved D. There are 13 residues in the CDR3. The germline CDR1 and CDR2 sequences are MNHNS and SASEGT. V lost 1 base and J lost 4, with 7 bases in between.

This chain links TRBV7-9 with TRBJ1-2, with 10 bases fitting TRBD1. From germline, CDR1 is SEHNR and CDR2 FQNEAQ (reference sequence). V shed 4 bases and J 4 bases; nucleotides not matched to a gene: 6. CDR3 length: 15 amino acids. The CDR3 region has the DNA TGTGCCAGCAGCTCATCGGACAGGGGGAGCTATGGCTACACCTTC. The encoded protein is CASSSSDRGSYGYTF.

The chain couples TRBV12-3 or TRBV12-4 to TRBJ2-4, with a weak D call TRBD2 (5 bases). The DNA end is a closer match to TRBJ2-7, so the J assignment may be wrong. CDR3 size: 16 residues. The CDR3 loop reads CASSPRSAARRNEQYF. The CDR3 DNA is TGTGCCAGCAGCCCTAGGAGCGCGGCTCGGAGGAACGAGCAGTACTTC.

The rearrangement joins TRBV25-1 to TRBJ2-1; no clear D gene. Trimming took 1 base from V and 10 from J, leaving 8 bases between them. The CDR3 totals 12 residues. Germline lookup yields CDR1 MGHDK and CDR2 SYGVNS. CDR3 protein: CASSESVGEQFF. As DNA, the CDR3 is TGTGCCAGCAGTGAATCGGTAGGCGAGCAGTTCTTC.

This sequence joins TRBV24-1 and TRBJ1-3; D perhaps matches TRBD1 (6 bases). The germline CDR1 and CDR2 sequences are KGHDR and SFDVKD. V was cut by 3 bases and J by 0 bases, with 20 bases left in between. The CDR3 has 19 residues. Here the CDR3 reads CATSDPRGQVPSSGNTIYF. CDR3 nucleotides: TGTGCCACCAGTGATCCCCGGGGGCAGGTTCCCTCCTCTGGAAACACCATATATTTT.

This clonotype has only one observation. The gene calls are TRBV21-1 and TRBJ2-4. TRBV21-1 is deemed a pseudogene. CDR3 length: 16 amino acids. CDR3: CASSKPCGLAKNIQYF. CDR3 bases: TGTGCCAGCAGCAAACCGTGCGGCCTAGCCAAAAACATTCAGTACTTC.

The rearrangement links TRBV29-1 to TRBJ2-2; no clear D gene. The CDR3 runs 14 residues. V was pared by 3 bases and J by 1 base, with 9 bases between. Germline CDR1 and CDR2: SQVTM and ANQGSEA. The CDR3 loop reads CSVDGQLNTGELFF. In nucleotides, the CDR3 is TGCAGCGTTGATGGGCAGTTGAACACCGGGGAGCTGTTTTTT.

V gene TRBV29-1 combines with J gene TRBJ2-5, with 7 positions matching TRBD2. Unmatched junction bases numbered 3, after V lost 4 bases and J lost 4 bases. CDR1 SQVTM and CDR2 ANQGSEA come from the germline V gene. The CDR3 covers 12 residues. In DNA form, the CDR3 reads TGCAGCGTTGTTTGGGGGGGAGAGACCCAGTACTTC. Encoded protein: CSVVWGGETQYF.

Remarks on this clonotype: The junction does not match germline at one end; this may be a read error. The chain has TRBV2 and TRBJ2-6, with 12 bases lining up with TRBD2. The CDR3 extends over 18 amino acids. Germline values: CDR1 SNHLY, CDR2 FYNNEI. DNA of the CDR3: TGTGCCAGCTACGCCCTAGCGGGAGGGCCCTCTGGGACCAACGTCCTGACTTTC. Protein product: CASYALAGGPSGTNVLTF.

This clonotype is a singleton in its sample. The rearrangement uses TRBV3-1 and TRBJ2-1; no clear D. V was clipped by 4 bases and J by 0 bases, with 16 bases between them. The length of the CDR3 is 17 residues. From germline, CDR1 is LGHDT and CDR2 YNNKEL (reference sequence). The CDR3 DNA follows: TGTGCCAGCAGCCGAGCAGCAAGATCTAGCTCCTACAATGAGCAGTTCTTC. Translated: CASSRAARSSSYNEQFF.